Each of the 29 T cell receptor beta chains below was sequenced from the same sample in a study of cytomegalovirus exposure and HLA in healthy donors. Data came from immunoSEQ multiplex PCR; TCRdb stores just in-frame clones and leaves some out. The data show tens of thousands of clones, almost 97% seen once. Sequenced material: PBMCs. The receptors here all came from a woman under 30 in good health and CMV-seronegative.

The rearrangement uses TRBV29-1 and TRBJ1-2; TRBD1 agrees at 7 bases. With 7 bases clipped from V and 2 bases from J, the junction kept 4 bases outside the gene matches. This CDR3 is built from 12 residues. CDR1 is SQVTM, CDR2 ANQGSEA, per germline. CDR3 sequence reads: CSARQGNYGYTF. DNA for the CDR3: TGCAGCGCCCGACAGGGAAACTATGGCTACACCTTC.

V is TRBV6-6 and J is TRBJ2-7; TRBD2 might be the D (6 bases). The CDR3 is made up of 13 amino acids. Trimming took 2 bases from V and 6 from J, leaving 11 bases between them. The germline CDR1 and CDR2 sequences are MNHNY and SVGAGI (reference sequence). In DNA form, the CDR3 reads TGTGCCAGCAGTTACGCCGTGGAGGGCGAGCAGTACTTC. Translation gives CASSYAVEGEQYF.

The DNA of the CDR3 is TGTGCCAGTAGGGGGCCCATGACAGCGAACACTGAAGCTTTCTTT. It translates to CASRGPMTANTEAFF. J is TRBJ1-1 and V is TRBV19, with D possibly being TRBD1 (5 bases). The CDR3 has 15 amino acids. V shed 6 bases and J shed 1 base, with 15 bases lying between them. Germline assignment: CDR1 LNHDA and CDR2 SQIVND (reference sequence).

This clone showed up just a few times. The chain has TRBV6-1 and TRBJ1-5, with D perhaps matching TRBD1 (6 bases). Germline CDR1 and CDR2: MNHNS and SASEGT. Deletions cut 11 bases from V and 7 bases from J, with 9 bases between. The CDR3 totals 10 residues. The CDR3 region is CAAGGQPQHF. CDR3 bases: TGTGCCGCGGGGGGCCAGCCCCAGCATTTT.

The CDR3 loop is CASTSQDKETQYF. The CDR3 DNA reads TGTGCCAGCACCTCCCAGGACAAAGAGACCCAGTACTTC. The V gene is TRBV6-6, the J gene TRBJ2-5; tentative D call: TRBD1 (5 bases). Germline V CDR1 and CDR2: MNHNY, SVGAGI (reference sequence). The CDR3 is made up of 13 amino acids. V lost 7 bases and J lost 3, with 12 bases in between.

This chain links TRBV6-1 with TRBJ1-1, with 7 positions matching TRBD1. Unmatched junction bases numbered 7, after V lost 2 bases and J lost 4 bases. CDR3 size: 15 residues. The germline gives CDR1 MNHNS, CDR2 SASEGT. The CDR3 sequence: CASSESPTGSTEAFF. As DNA, the CDR3 is TGTGCCAGCAGTGAATCGCCGACAGGGTCCACTGAAGCTTTCTTT.

The gene calls are TRBV28 and TRBJ1-2; unclear D gene. V lost 3 bases and J lost 6, with 14 bases in between. This CDR3 region has 14 residues. Germline lookup yields CDR1 MDHEN and CDR2 SYDVKM. The chain's CDR3 is CASSLNGPADGYTF. The CDR3 DNA sequence: TGTGCCAGCAGTTTGAACGGCCCCGCGGATGGCTACACCTTC.

The chain employs TRBV5-4 and TRBJ1-1; tentatively, D is TRBD1 (5 bases). Between the trimmed V and J ends, which lost 0 bases and 3 bases, there was a span of 12 bases. The CDR3 is made up of 15 amino acids. CDR1 and CDR2 (germline): SGHNT, YYREEE (reference sequence). The CDR3 spells CASSLAGGEDTEAFF. CDR3 in DNA: TGTGCCAGCAGCTTGGCCGGGGGGGAGGACACTGAAGCTTTCTTT.

This chain connects TRBV18 to TRBJ2-6; 9 bases align to TRBD1. V trimming: 6 bases; J trimming: 0 bases; junction bases outside the gene matches: 15. The CDR3 contains 20 residues. The germline V gene encodes CDR1 KGHSH and CDR2 LQKENI. CDR3 amino acids: CASSHTPTGGVLSGANVLTF. The CDR3 DNA reads as TGTGCCAGCTCCCATACCCCAACAGGGGGCGTACTCTCTGGGGCCAACGTCCTGACTTTC.

The CDR3 sequence is CASRRPGGWNEKLFF. In nucleotides, the CDR3 is TGTGCCAGCAGGAGACCAGGGGGCTGGAATGAAAAACTGTTTTTT. V usage is TRBV25-1 and J usage is TRBJ1-4; TRBD1 matches 8 bases. The CDR3 is 15 residues long. Trimming at V came to 6 bases and at J to 5 bases, leaving 8 bases not matched to a gene. Germline V CDR1 and CDR2: MGHDK, SYGVNS.

The chain links TRBV25-1 to TRBJ2-3; 8 bases align to TRBD2. CDR3 length equals 15 residues. V was pared by 1 base and J by 1 base, with 1 base of the junction left unmatched. The germline V gene encodes CDR1 MGHDK and CDR2 SYGVNS. In DNA form, the CDR3 reads TGTGCCAGCAGTGAATTGGGACTAGGCACAGATACGCAGTATTTT. It specifies CASSELGLGTDTQYF.

V gene TRBV27 combines with J gene TRBJ2-1, with no clear D. Trimming left V 2 bases short and J 7 bases short, with 15 bases between. Looked up from germline, CDR1 is MNHEY and CDR2 is SMNVEV (reference sequence). The CDR3 consists of 15 residues. The DNA of the CDR3 is TGTGCCAGCAGTTTACTGAATGGTTTCGGGAATGAGCAGTTCTTC. Its translation: CASSLLNGFGNEQFF.

This clone was detected only once. The V gene is TRBV7-2, the J gene TRBJ2-1, with TRBD1 as a possible D gene (6 bases). The germline CDR1 and CDR2 sequences are SGHTA and FQGNSA. The V and J ends lost 5 bases and 5 bases respectively, with 13 bases between them. The CDR3 totals 14 residues. For the CDR3, the DNA is TGTGCCAGCAGCCCCATGGGGGCGGACAATGAGCAGTTCTTC. It translates to CASSPMGADNEQFF.

The chain links TRBV7-2 to TRBJ2-1; D possibly corresponds to TRBD2 (5 bases). V was cut by 5 bases and J by 3 bases, with 14 bases left in between. Per the germline V gene, CDR1 is SGHTA and CDR2 is FQGNSA. The CDR3 is 15 amino acids. The CDR3 DNA reads as TGTGCCAGCAGCCCCCAGGCTAGCCTCTACAATGAGCAGTTCTTC. Protein sequence: CASSPQASLYNEQFF.

V gene TRBV29-1 combines with J gene TRBJ1-4; unclear D gene. Germline V CDR1 and CDR2: SQVTM, ANQGSEA. The CDR3 runs to 13 residues. Trimming pared 6 bases from V and 5 bases from J, leaving 13 bases between. CDR3 DNA sequence: TGCAGCGTCACCCGCGGTTTAAATGAAAAACTGTTTTTT. Translating it yields CSVTRGLNEKLFF.

V and J are TRBV28 and TRBJ2-7; 11 nucleotides match TRBD2. Germline-derived CDR1 and CDR2 are MDHEN and SYDVKM. V was clipped by 5 bases and J by 4 bases; unmatched bases: 4. This CDR3 has 14 residues. The DNA of the CDR3 is TGTGCCAGCAGTGGGGGGACTAGCGGATACGAGCAGTACTTC. This encodes CASSGGTSGYEQYF. Combining the CDR3 with reference TRBV28 and TRBJ2-7 gives the whole variable domain DVKVTQSSRYLVKRTGEKVFLECVQDMDHENMFWYRQDPGLGLRLIYFSYDVKMKEKGDIPEGYSVSREKKERFSLILESASTNQTSMYLCASSGGTSGYEQYFGPGTRLTVT.

For this clone: Different DNA sequences within this sample yield the same CDR3. V is TRBV30 and J is TRBJ1-5, with D unclear. This CDR3 region has 13 residues. Germline V gene lookup returns CDR1 GTSNPN and CDR2 SVGIG (reference sequence). The ends were cut back, 0 bases at V and 4 bases at J, with 7 bases in the middle. The CDR3 DNA reads as TGTGCCTGGAGTGTACGGGGAAATCAGCCCCAGCATTTT. Protein product: CAWSVRGNQPQHF. The full variable domain, rest sourced from reference TRBV30 and TRBJ1-5, is SQTIHQWPATLVQPVGSPLSLECTVEGTSNPNLYWYRQAAGRGLQLLFYSVGIGQISSEVPQNLSASRPQDRQFILSSKKLLLSDSGFYLCAWSVRGNQPQHFGDGTRLSIL.

The chain is built from TRBV4-3 and TRBJ2-2; TRBD1 is a possible D gene (6 bases). The length of the CDR3 is 14 residues. Germline assignment: CDR1 LGHNA and CDR2 YSLEER. Trimming removed 2 bases at V and 8 bases at J, with 12 bases between. DNA for the CDR3: TGCGCCAGCAGCCAAACCACAGGGCGGGGGGAGCTGTTTTTT. Protein: CASSQTTGRGELFF.

V and J are TRBV5-4 and TRBJ1-1; 7 nucleotides agree with TRBD1. Germline-derived CDR1 and CDR2 are SGHNT and YYREEE (reference sequence). The CDR3 loop spans 14 amino acids. Trimming at V came to 4 bases and at J to 11 bases, leaving 14 bases not matched to a gene. CDR3 DNA: TGTGCCAGCAGCGGACGGGACAGCCCAAGTGGGGCTTTCTTT. As protein: CASSGRDSPSGAFF.

This clone has only one observation. The chain has TRBV28 and TRBJ1-5; TRBD1 matches at 7 bases. Germline CDR1 reads MDHEN; CDR2 reads SYDVKM. J was trimmed by 9 bases and V by 6 bases; bases with no gene match: 11. CDR3 length: 14 amino acids. CDR3 in DNA: TGTGCCAGCAGACCCGGACAGGCCTTAGGGCCCCAGCATTTT. Encoded protein: CASRPGQALGPQHF. Based on the CDR3 plus reference TRBV28 and TRBJ1-5, the full variable domain is DVKVTQSSRYLVKRTGEKVFLECVQDMDHENMFWYRQDPGLGLRLIYFSYDVKMKEKGDIPEGYSVSREKKERFSLILESASTNQTSMYLCASRPGQALGPQHFGDGTRLSIL.

The CDR3 reads CASIRDRGYTIYF. The CDR3 bases are TGCGCCAGCATCCGGGACAGGGGGTACACCATATATTTT. The V call is TRBV23-1, the J call TRBJ1-3; 11 bases agree with TRBD1. TRBV23-1 is marked as an open reading frame, function uncertain. V gave up 7 bases and J gave up 8 bases; unmatched junction bases: 4. The length of the CDR3 is 13 residues.

The V gene is TRBV2, the J gene TRBJ2-3; 7 bases map to TRBD2. J gave up 5 bases and V 2 bases, and 4 bases lay outside the gene matches. This CDR3 spans 14 amino acids. Germline CDR1 is SNHLY and CDR2 is FYNNEI. CDR3 DNA sequence: TGTGCCAGCAGTGAAAGGGCTAGCGGAGATACGCAGTATTTT. Amino acid sequence: CASSERASGDTQYF.

The chain carries TRBV7-2 and TRBJ1-5; TRBD1 aligns across 8 bases. The CDR3 consists of 16 residues. Per the germline V gene, CDR1 is SGHTA and CDR2 is FQGNSA. V dropped 2 bases and J dropped 9; count of bases not matched to a gene: 12. The CDR3 loop reads CASSLSLRTGMRPQHF. For the CDR3, the DNA is TGTGCCAGCAGCTTATCCCTAAGGACAGGGATGCGGCCCCAGCATTTT.

The CDR3 spells CAIGVRAYNEQFF. The DNA for the CDR3 is TGTGCCATCGGAGTTCGGGCCTACAATGAGCAGTTCTTC. This chain joins TRBV28 and TRBJ2-1; D remains unclear. The CDR3 sequence is 13 residues long. Trimming removed 10 bases from V and 2 bases from J, with 12 bases in between. From germline, CDR1 is MDHEN and CDR2 SYDVKM.

The chain is built from TRBV14 and TRBJ2-5, with 9 nucleotides matching TRBD2. This CDR3 region has 15 residues. Per the germline V gene, CDR1 is SGHDN and CDR2 is FVKESK. The junction had 7 bases not matched to a gene; V was cut back by 1 base and J by 7 bases. CDR3 sequence (DNA): TGTGCCAGCAGCCAAGCGGACCGGCGGGGGGGGACCCAGTACTTC. As protein: CASSQADRRGGTQYF.

The rearrangement joins TRBV7-2 to TRBJ2-1, with a tentative D call TRBD2 (6 bases). This CDR3 has 13 residues. V was cut by 6 bases and J by 8 bases, with 14 bases left in between. Germline values: CDR1 SGHTA, CDR2 FQGNSA. The CDR3 nucleotides are TGTGCCAGCAGTTGGCGGCGGAGGGATGAGCAGTTCTTC. It codes for CASSWRRRDEQFF.

V is TRBV4-3 and J is TRBJ1-4; 10 nucleotides agree with TRBD1. Trimming at V came to 0 bases and at J to 3 bases, leaving 7 bases not matched to a gene. Germline CDR1 and CDR2: LGHNA and YSLEER. This CDR3 has 18 amino acids. CDR3: CASSQDRQGAGANEKLFF. The CDR3 nucleotides read TGCGCCAGCAGCCAAGACCGACAGGGGGCAGGTGCTAATGAAAAACTGTTTTTT.

The V and J genes are TRBV7-9 and TRBJ1-2; D call uncertain. Germline V gives CDR1 SEHNR, CDR2 FQNEAQ (reference sequence). V gave up 0 bases and J gave up 6 bases, with 11 bases separating them. This CDR3 region has 14 residues. The CDR3 region has the DNA TGTGCCAGCAGCTTAGCGACAAAGTTAGATGGCTACACCTTC. Protein product: CASSLATKLDGYTF.

This clone appeared a few times. The V gene is TRBV10-3, the J gene TRBJ1-3, with D unresolved. V lost 6 bases and J 0 bases, leaving 6 bases between the germline ends. Germline-derived CDR1 and CDR2 are ENHRY and SYGVKD. This CDR3 contains 13 residues. CDR3 in amino acids: CAIRDTSGNTIYF. CDR3 nucleotide sequence: TGTGCCATCAGAGACACCTCTGGAAACACCATATATTTT.